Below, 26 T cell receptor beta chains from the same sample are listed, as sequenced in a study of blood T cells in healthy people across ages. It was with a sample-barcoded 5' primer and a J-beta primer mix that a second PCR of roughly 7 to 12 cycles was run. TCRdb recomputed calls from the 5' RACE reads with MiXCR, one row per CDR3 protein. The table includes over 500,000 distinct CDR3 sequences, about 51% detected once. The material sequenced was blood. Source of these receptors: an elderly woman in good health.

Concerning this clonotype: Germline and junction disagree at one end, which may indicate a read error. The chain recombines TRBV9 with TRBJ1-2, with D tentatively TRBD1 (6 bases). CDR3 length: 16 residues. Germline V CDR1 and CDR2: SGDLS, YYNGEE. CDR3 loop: CASSARLGGAGYGYTF. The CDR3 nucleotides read TGTGCCAGCAGCGCGCGTCTCGGGGGGGCAGGCTATGGCTACACTTTC.

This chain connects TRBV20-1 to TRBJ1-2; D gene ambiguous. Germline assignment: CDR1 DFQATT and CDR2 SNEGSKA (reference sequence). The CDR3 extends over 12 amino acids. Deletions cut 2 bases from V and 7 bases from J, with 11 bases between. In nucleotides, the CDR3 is TGCAGTGCTAGAATAAGCACGTCTGGCTACACCTTC. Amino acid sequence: CSARISTSGYTF.

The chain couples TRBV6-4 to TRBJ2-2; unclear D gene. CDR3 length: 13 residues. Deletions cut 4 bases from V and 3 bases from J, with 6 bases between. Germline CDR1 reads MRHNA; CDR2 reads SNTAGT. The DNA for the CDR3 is TGTGCCAGCAGTGGGGCGGACACCGGGGAGCTGTTTTTT. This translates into CASSGADTGELFF.

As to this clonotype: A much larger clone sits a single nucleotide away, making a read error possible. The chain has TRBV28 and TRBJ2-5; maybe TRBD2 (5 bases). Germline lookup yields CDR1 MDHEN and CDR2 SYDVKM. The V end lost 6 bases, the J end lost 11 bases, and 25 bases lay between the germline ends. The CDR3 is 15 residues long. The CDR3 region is CASRTNRRPHNEQYF. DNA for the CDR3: TGTGCCAGCAGGACTAACCGGCGGCCGCACAATGAGCAGTACTTC.

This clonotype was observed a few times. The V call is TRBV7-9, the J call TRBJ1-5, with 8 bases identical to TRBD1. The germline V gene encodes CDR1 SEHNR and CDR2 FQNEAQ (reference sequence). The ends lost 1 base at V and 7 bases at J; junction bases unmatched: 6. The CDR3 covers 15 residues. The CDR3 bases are TGTGCCAGCAGCTTAGGGACAGGGTTTGTACAGCCCCAGCATTTT. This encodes CASSLGTGFVQPQHF.

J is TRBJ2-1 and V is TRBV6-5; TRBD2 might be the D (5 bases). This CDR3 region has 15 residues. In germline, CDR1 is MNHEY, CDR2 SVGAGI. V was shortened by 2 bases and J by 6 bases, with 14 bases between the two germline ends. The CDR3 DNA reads TGTGCCAGCAGTTACGGAGCGGCTAGAGGCAATGAGCAGTTCTTC. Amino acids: CASSYGAARGNEQFF.

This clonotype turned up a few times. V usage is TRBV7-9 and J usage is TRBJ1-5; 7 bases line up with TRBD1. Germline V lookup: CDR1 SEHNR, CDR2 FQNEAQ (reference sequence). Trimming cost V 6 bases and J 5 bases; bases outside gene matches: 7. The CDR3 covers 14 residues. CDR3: CASSRTGGDQPQHF. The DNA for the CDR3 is TGTGCCAGCAGTCGGACAGGCGGGGATCAGCCCCAGCATTTT.

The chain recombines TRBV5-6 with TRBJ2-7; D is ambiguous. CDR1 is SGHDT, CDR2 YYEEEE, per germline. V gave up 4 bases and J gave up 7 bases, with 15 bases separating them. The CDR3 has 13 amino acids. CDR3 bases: TGTGCCAGCAGCCTGCAGTCATCGCGGGAGCAGTACTTC. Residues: CASSLQSSREQYF.

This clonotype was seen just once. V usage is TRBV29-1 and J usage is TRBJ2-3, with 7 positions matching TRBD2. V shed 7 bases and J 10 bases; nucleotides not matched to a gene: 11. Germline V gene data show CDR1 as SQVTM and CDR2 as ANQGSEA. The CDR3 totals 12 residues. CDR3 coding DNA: TGCAGCGCCCTAGGTGGGGGGGAGGCGCAGTATTTT. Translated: CSALGGGEAQYF.

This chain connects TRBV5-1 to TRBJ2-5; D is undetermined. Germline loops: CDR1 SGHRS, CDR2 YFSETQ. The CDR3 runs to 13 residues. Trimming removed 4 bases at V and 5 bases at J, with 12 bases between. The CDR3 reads CASSVVLAETQYF. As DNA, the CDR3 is TGCGCCAGCAGCGTAGTGCTGGCCGAGACCCAGTACTTC. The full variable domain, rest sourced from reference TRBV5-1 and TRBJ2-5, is KAGVTQTPRYLIKTRGQQVTLSCSPISGHRSVSWYQQTPGQGLQFLFEYFSETQRNKGNFPGRFSGRQFSNSRSEMNVSTLELGDSALYLCASSVVLAETQYFGPGTRLLVL.

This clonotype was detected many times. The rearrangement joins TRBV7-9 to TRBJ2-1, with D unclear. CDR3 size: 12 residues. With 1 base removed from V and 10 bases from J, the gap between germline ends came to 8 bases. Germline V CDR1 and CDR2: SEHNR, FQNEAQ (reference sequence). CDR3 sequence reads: CASSLVRGEQFF. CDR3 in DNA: TGTGCCAGCAGCTTAGTTAGAGGCGAGCAGTTCTTC.

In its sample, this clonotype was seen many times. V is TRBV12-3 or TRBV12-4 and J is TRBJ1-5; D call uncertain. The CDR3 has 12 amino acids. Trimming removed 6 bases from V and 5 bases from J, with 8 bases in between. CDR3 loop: CASSYLDQPQHF. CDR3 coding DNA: TGTGCCAGCAGCTACCTGGATCAGCCCCAGCATTTT.

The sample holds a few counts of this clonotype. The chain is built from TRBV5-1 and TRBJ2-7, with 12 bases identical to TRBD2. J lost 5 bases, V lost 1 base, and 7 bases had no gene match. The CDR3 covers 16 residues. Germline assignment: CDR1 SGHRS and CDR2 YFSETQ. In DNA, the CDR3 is TGCGCCAGCAGCTTGACTAGCGGGAGGCCCTCGGACGAGCAGTACTTC. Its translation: CASSLTSGRPSDEQYF. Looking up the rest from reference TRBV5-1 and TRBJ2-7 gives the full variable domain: KAGVTQTPRYLIKTRGQQVTLSCSPISGHRSVSWYQQTPGQGLQFLFEYFSETQRNKGNFPGRFSGRQFSNSRSEMNVSTLELGDSALYLCASSLTSGRPSDEQYFGPGTRLTVT.

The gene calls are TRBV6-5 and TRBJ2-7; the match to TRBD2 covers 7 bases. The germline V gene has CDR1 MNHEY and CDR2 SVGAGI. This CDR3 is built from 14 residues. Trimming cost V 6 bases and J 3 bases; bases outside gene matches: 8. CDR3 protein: CASRTSLAGYEQYF. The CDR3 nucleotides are TGTGCCAGCAGAACATCATTAGCGGGCTACGAGCAGTACTTC.

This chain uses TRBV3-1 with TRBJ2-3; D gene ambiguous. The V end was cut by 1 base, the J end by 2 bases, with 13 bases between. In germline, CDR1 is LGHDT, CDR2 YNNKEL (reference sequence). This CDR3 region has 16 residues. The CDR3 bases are TGTGCCAGCAGCCAAGGGGTAGGGTCGTACACAGATACGCAGTATTTT. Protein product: CASSQGVGSYTDTQYF.

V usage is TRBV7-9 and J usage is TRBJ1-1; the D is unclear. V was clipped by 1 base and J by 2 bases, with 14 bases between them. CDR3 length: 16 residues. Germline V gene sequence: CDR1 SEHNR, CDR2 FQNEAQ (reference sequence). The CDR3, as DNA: TGTGCCAGCAGCTTAGAAACCGCAGTCTTCAACACTGAAGCTTTCTTT. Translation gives CASSLETAVFNTEAFF.

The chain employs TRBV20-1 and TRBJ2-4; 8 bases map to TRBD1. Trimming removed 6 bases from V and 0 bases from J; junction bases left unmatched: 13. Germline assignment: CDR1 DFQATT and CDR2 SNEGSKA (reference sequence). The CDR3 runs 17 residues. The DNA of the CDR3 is TGCAGTGCCGGGGGACAGGCTGACCTCTTAGCCAAAAACATTCAGTACTTC. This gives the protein CSAGGQADLLAKNIQYF.

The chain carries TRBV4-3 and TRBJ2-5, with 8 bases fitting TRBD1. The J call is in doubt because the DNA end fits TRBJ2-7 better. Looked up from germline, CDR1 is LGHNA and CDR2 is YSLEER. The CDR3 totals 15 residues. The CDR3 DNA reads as TGCGCCAGCAGCCAAGGTCCGACAGGGGACTACGAGCAGTACTTC. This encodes CASSQGPTGDYEQYF.

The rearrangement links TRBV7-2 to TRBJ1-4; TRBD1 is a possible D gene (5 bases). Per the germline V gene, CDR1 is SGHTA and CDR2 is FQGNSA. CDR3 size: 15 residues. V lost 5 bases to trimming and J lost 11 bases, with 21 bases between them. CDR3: CASSPSWGASGKLFF. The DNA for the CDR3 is TGTGCCAGCAGCCCTAGCTGGGGCGCCTCGGGGAAACTGTTTTTT.

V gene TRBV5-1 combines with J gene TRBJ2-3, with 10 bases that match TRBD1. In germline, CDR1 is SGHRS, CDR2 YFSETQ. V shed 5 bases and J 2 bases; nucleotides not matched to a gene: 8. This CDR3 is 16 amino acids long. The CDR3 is CASRTGTGANTDTQYF. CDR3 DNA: TGCGCCAGCAGAACCGGGACAGGGGCGAACACAGATACGCAGTATTTT.

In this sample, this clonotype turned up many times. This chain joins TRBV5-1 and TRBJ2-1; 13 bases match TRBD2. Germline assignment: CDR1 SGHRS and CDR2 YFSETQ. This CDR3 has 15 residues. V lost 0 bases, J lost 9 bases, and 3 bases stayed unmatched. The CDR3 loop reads CASSLVLAGGIEQFF. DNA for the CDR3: TGCGCCAGCAGCTTGGTACTAGCGGGGGGGATTGAGCAGTTCTTC. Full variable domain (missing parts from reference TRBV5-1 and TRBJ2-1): KAGVTQTPRYLIKTRGQQVTLSCSPISGHRSVSWYQQTPGQGLQFLFEYFSETQRNKGNFPGRFSGRQFSNSRSEMNVSTLELGDSALYLCASSLVLAGGIEQFFGPGTRLTVL.

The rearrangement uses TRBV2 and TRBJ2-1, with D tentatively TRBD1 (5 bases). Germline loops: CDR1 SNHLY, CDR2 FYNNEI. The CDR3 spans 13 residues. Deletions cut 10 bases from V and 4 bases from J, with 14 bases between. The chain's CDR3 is CAIREADYNEQFF. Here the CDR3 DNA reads TGTGCCATCAGGGAAGCAGATTACAATGAGCAGTTCTTC.

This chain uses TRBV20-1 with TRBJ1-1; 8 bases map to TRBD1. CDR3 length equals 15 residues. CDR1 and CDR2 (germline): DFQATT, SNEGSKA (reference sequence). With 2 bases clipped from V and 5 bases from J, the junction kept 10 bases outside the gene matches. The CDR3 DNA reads TGCAGTGCTAGACGGTCAGGGGGCGTCGAAACTGAAGCTTTCTTT. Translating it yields CSARRSGGVETEAFF.

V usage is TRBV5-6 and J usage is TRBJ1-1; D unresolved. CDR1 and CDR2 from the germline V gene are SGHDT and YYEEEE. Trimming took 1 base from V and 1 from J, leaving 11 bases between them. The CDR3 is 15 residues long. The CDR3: CASSLTLLGNTEAFF. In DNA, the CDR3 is TGTGCCAGCAGCTTGACCCTCCTGGGGAACACTGAAGCTTTCTTT.

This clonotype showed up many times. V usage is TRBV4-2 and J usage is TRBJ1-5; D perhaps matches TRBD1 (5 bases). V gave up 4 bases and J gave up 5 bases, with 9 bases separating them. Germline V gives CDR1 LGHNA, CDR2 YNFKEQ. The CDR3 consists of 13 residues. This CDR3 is CASSLRGDQPQHF. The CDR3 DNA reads TGTGCCAGCAGCCTCCGGGGCGATCAGCCCCAGCATTTT.

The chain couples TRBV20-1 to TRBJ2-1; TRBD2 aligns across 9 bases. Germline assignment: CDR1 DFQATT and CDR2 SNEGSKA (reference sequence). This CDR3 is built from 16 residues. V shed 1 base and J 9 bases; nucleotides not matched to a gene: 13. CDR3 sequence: CSARVGASGVVGEQFF. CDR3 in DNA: TGCAGTGCTAGAGTAGGGGCTAGCGGGGTGGTAGGTGAGCAGTTCTTC.